Given below is one T cell receptor (beta chain) in context. This specimen comes from a study of T-cell reconstitution after alpha-beta-depleted transplantation in children. The germline CDR1 and CDR2 sequences are SGDLS and YYNGEE. The V segment lost 3 bases and the J segment 2 bases; nucleotides outside the gene matches: 6. CDR3 length: 16 amino acids. Preparing the TCRbeta library involved the use of unique molecular identifiers. TCRdb processed the PCR reads anew with MiXCR; each CDR3 protein has one entry. The table lists fewer than 550,000 distinct CDR3 sequences, 15% to 20% of them singletons. The source is a boy younger than two who had a stem cell transplant for Wiskott-Aldrich syndrome, so the T cells may come from the graft donor. The material sequenced was PBMCs, mostly from graft donor cells, taken 360 days after TCRalphabeta/CD19-depleted stem cell transplant. The chain couples TRBV9 to TRBJ2-1, with 9 bases lining up with TRBD2. CDR3 bases: TGTGCCAGCAGCGGCCCTAGCGGGGCCCCCTACAATGAGCAGTTCTTC. Its protein is CASSGPSGAPYNEQFF.